This T cell receptor (beta chain) was sequenced for a study of cytotoxic CD8 clonotypes in ibrutinib-treated CLL. Study-level background: The cohort had over ten relapsed/refractory and approximately 15 treatment-naive patients, 17 IGHV unmutated. Among the samples, the mean was 255,043 productive templates and 75,000 to 95,000 productive rearrangements.

The targeted sequencing depth was 1 in 200,000 to 1 in 1 million T cells. TCRdb's copy holds only in-frame clones and misses some; the assay was immunoSEQ multiplex PCR. This sample carries around 300,000 clones, about 80% of them seen once, and the ten largest clones take roughly 6.3%. Germline V gene sequence: CDR1 MNHEY, CDR2 SMNVEV (reference sequence). Trimming cost V 6 bases and J 3 bases; bases outside gene matches: 6. The length of the CDR3 is 15 residues. As for this clone: Its specificity is unknown.

Whole-study findings and limits: Once treatment began, public clonotypes, which were uncommon, contracted or stayed stable.

The TCR comes from a human donor with chronic lymphocytic leukemia. The chain links TRBV27 to TRBJ2-4; the match to TRBD1 covers 9 bases. The source was PBMCs, collected before ibrutinib treatment. The CDR3 loop is CASRPLGQGKNIQYF. CDR3 bases: TGTGCCAGCAGGCCCCTGGGACAGGGCAAAAACATTCAGTACTTC.